This TCR beta chain stems from a study of blood T cell repertoires in COVID-19. Study context: Researchers got acute and convalescent COVID-19 samples from the United States, Italy and Spain. T cells, B-cell-depleted T cells, or PBMCs supplied cDNA or gDNA.

The Seattle patients joined while their infection was active and were tracked longitudinally afterward. Sequencing used immunoSEQ multiplex PCR; TCRdb keeps in-frame clones, though not all of them. The sample holds 250,000 to 350,000 clones; about 81% are singletons and the top ten take 1.4% to 1.5%. The clonotype was recovered from a human donor with COVID-19, enrolled during active disease. The donor label of this sample is uncertain. The sample taken for sequencing was peripheral blood.

In nucleotides, the CDR3 is TGTGCCAGCAGCACCACAGGGGCCGGGGAGCTGTTTTTT. This encodes CASSTTGAGELFF. V usage is TRBV11-2 and J usage is TRBJ2-2; 7 bases map to TRBD1. CDR1 is SGHAT, CDR2 FQNNGV, per germline. With 5 bases clipped from V and 6 bases from J, the junction kept 3 bases outside the gene matches. The CDR3 covers 13 residues. Variable domain in full (rest from reference TRBV11-2 and TRBJ2-2): EAGVAQSPRYKIIEKRQSVAFWCNPISGHATLYWYQQILGQGPKLLIQFQNNGVVDDSQLPKDRFSAERLKGVDSTLKIQPAKLEDSAVYLCASSTTGAGELFFGEGSRLTVL.